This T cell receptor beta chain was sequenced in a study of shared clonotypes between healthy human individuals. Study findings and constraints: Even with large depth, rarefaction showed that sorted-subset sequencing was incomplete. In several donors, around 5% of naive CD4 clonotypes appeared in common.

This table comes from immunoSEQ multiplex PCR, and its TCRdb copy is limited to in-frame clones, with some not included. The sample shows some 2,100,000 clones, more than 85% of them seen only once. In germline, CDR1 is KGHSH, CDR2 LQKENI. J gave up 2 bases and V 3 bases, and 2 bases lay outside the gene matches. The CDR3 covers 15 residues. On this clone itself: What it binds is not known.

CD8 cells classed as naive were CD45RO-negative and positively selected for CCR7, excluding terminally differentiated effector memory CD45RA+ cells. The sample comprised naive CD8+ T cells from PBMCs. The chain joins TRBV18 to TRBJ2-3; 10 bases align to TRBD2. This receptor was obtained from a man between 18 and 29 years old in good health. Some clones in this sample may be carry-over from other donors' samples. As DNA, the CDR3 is TGTGCCAGCTCACCGGGACTAGCGACCACAGATACGCAGTATTTT. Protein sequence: CASSPGLATTDTQYF.